These 2 T cell receptor beta chains were sequenced from one sample in a study of cytomegalovirus exposure and HLA in healthy donors. The PCR ran on 60 Vbeta and 13 Jbeta primers. Libraries were prepared by immunoSEQ multiplex PCR; TCRdb keeps only in-frame clonotypes and omits some of them. The sample has around 200,000 clones, roughly 85% seen once. Sequences were obtained from PBMCs. The receptor set was obtained from a woman aged 45 to 65 in good health and CMV-seronegative.

The chain joins TRBV27 to TRBJ1-2; D ambiguous. This CDR3 contains 13 residues. Germline assignment: CDR1 MNHEY and CDR2 SMNVEV (reference sequence). V shed 5 bases and J shed 5 bases, with 12 bases lying between them. The CDR3 loop is CASSPRTTYGYTF. CDR3 DNA sequence: TGTGCCAGCAGTCCGCGGACTACTTATGGCTACACCTTC.

The J gene is TRBJ1-1, the V gene TRBV18; no clear D gene. Germline values: CDR1 KGHSH, CDR2 LQKENI. The ends were cut back, 5 bases at V and 2 bases at J, with 18 bases in the middle. The CDR3 is 16 residues long. The CDR3 spells CASSRDTHNVNTEAFF. In DNA form, the CDR3 reads TGTGCCAGCTCAAGAGACACACACAACGTAAACACTGAAGCTTTCTTT. Combining the CDR3 with reference TRBV18 and TRBJ1-1 gives the whole variable domain NAGVMQNPRHLVRRRGQEARLRCSPMKGHSHVYWYRQLPEEGLKFMVYLQKENIIDESGMPKERFSAEFPKEGPSILRIQQVVRGDSAAYFCASSRDTHNVNTEAFFGQGTRLTVV.